The 9 T cell receptor beta chains below were found in one sample sequenced in a study of T cell changes during pregnancy in multiple sclerosis. The assay was immunoSEQ multiplex PCR, and TCRdb's table has in-frame clones only and misses some. The table shows approximately 70,000 clones, with around 92% occurring only once. Source: peripheral blood, taken after pregnancy. The receptor source for this set is a female donor with multiple sclerosis, enrolled in a pregnancy study.

The chain recombines TRBV27 with TRBJ2-1; the match to TRBD2 covers 7 bases. V dropped 1 base and J dropped 0; count of bases not matched to a gene: 6. CDR3 length: 17 amino acids. Germline lookup yields CDR1 MNHEY and CDR2 SMNVEV (reference sequence). The CDR3 reads CASSLLGGDYSYNEQFF. In DNA form, the CDR3 reads TGTGCCAGCAGTTTATTGGGGGGGGACTACTCCTACAATGAGCAGTTCTTC.

J is TRBJ2-3 and V is TRBV5-1; tentative D call: TRBD2 (6 bases). The CDR3 length is 15 residues. V lost 0 bases to trimming and J lost 3 bases, with 11 bases between them. From germline, CDR1 is SGHRS and CDR2 YFSETQ. CDR3 nucleotides: TGCGCCAGCAGCTTGGATGCGGGAAAGACAGATACGCAGTATTTT. Protein product: CASSLDAGKTDTQYF. The complete variable domain, with remaining parts taken from reference TRBV5-1 and TRBJ2-3, reads KAGVTQTPRYLIKTRGQQVTLSCSPISGHRSVSWYQQTPGQGLQFLFEYFSETQRNKGNFPGRFSGRQFSNSRSEMNVSTLELGDSALYLCASSLDAGKTDTQYFGPGTRLTVL.

This clone was counted once. The chain recombines TRBV5-1 with TRBJ1-1; tentatively, D is TRBD1 (6 bases). CDR1 is SGHRS and CDR2 is YFSETQ in the germline V gene. Trimming shortened V by 3 bases and J by 11 bases, and 17 bases separated the two germline ends. The CDR3 runs to 13 residues. The CDR3 region is CASSSTGTIGAFF. CDR3 DNA sequence: TGCGCCAGCAGCTCGACAGGCACCATTGGGGCTTTCTTT.

The rearrangement joins TRBV9 to TRBJ2-3; D possibly corresponds to TRBD1 (5 bases). This CDR3 is built from 15 residues. Trimming removed 0 bases from V and 1 base from J, with 9 bases in between. Germline V gene data show CDR1 as SGDLS and CDR2 as YYNGEE. DNA of the CDR3: TGTGCCAGCAGCGTAGCTTTACAGGGCACAGATACGCAGTATTTT. Its protein product is CASSVALQGTDTQYF.

J is TRBJ2-7 and V is TRBV30, with a possible D match to TRBD2 (5 bases). CDR1 and CDR2 from the germline V gene are GTSNPN and SVGIG (reference sequence). V dropped 3 bases and J dropped 0 bases, with 24 bases sitting between them. This CDR3 contains 18 residues. CDR3 region: CAWRIYTPGLTSSYEQYF. Here the CDR3 DNA reads TGTGCCTGGAGGATCTACACACCGGGGTTGACGAGCTCCTACGAGCAGTACTTC.

This chain uses TRBV6-5 with TRBJ2-2; 8 positions match TRBD1. The V and J ends lost 6 bases and 2 bases, in that order; junction bases with no gene match: 5. Germline V CDR1 and CDR2: MNHEY, SVGAGI. The CDR3 totals 15 residues. The CDR3 DNA sequence: TGTGCCAGCAGAATGGGACAGGTTAACACCGGGGAGCTGTTTTTT. Protein product: CASRMGQVNTGELFF.

The chain couples TRBV18 to TRBJ2-3, with TRBD2 matching 12 bases. The ends lost 4 bases at V and 5 bases at J; junction bases unmatched: 7. The CDR3 runs to 16 residues. Germline CDR1 is KGHSH and CDR2 is LQKENI. The CDR3 sequence is CASSRPRLAGVDTQYF. CDR3 nucleotides: TGTGCCAGCTCACGTCCAAGACTAGCGGGAGTAGATACGCAGTATTTT.

This chain uses TRBV7-9 with TRBJ1-5, with D perhaps TRBD1 (6 bases). The CDR3 contains 13 residues. Per the germline V gene, CDR1 is SEHNR and CDR2 is FQNEAQ (reference sequence). V dropped 3 bases and J dropped 4 bases, with 7 bases sitting between them. The CDR3 loop reads CASSFQGNQPQHF. The DNA for the CDR3 is TGTGCCAGCAGCTTTCAGGGGAATCAGCCCCAGCATTTT.

The J gene is TRBJ1-1, the V gene TRBV2, with 7 bases identical to TRBD1. V shed 6 bases, J shed 7 bases, and the junction held 17 bases outside the gene matches. Germline CDR1 SNHLY, CDR2 FYNNEI. This CDR3 contains 16 residues. The CDR3 DNA reads as TGTGCCAGCAGGTCTGACCGCGGGAGGGGGCCAAGTGAAGCTTTCTTT. It yields the protein CASRSDRGRGPSEAFF.